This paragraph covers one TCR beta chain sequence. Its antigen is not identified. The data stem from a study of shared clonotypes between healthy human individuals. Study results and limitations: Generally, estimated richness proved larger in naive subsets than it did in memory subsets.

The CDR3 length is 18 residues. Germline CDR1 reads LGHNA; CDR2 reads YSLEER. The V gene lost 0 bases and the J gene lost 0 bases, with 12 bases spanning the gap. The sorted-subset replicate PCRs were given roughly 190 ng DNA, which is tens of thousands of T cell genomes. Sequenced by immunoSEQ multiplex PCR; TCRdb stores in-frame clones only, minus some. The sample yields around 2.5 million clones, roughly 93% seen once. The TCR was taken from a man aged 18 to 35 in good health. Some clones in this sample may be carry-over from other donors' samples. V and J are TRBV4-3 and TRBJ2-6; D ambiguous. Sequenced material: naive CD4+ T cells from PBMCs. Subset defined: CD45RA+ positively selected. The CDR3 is CASSQEVFYGSGANVLTF. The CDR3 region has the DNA TGCGCCAGCAGCCAAGAGGTTTTTTATGGCTCTGGGGCCAACGTCCTGACTTTC.